A single sample gave rise to the 11 T cell receptor beta chains below, sequenced in a study of T cells expressing NK-cell markers. TCRdb reanalyzed the 5' RACE reads and collapses them to one entry per CDR3 protein, without DNA. The sample table includes 400,000 to 500,000 distinct CDR3 sequences. The specimen was blood T cells: a sorted CD56 or NKG2C T cell subset, CD4+ or CD8+ T cells, or bulk PBMC T cells (not recorded which). These receptors were collected from a woman between 18 and 75 years old in good health.

The chain uses TRBV19 and TRBJ1-3; TCRdb's D call, TRBD1, is unchecked because there is no DNA. Germline lookup yields CDR1 LNHDA and CDR2 SQIVND (reference sequence). The CDR3 contains 13 residues. The CDR3 sequence is CASTWGPGNTIYF.

The rearrangement uses TRBV18 and TRBJ1-6. CDR3 length equals 16 residues. Per germline, CDR1 KGHSH and CDR2 LQKENI. The chain's CDR3 is CASSPEKHSNNSPLHF.

The chain recombines TRBV21-1 with TRBJ1-1; TCRdb indicates TRBD1, and absent DNA this call remains unverified. TRBV21-1 is described as a pseudogene. CDR3 length: 15 residues. CDR3: CASSKAPPGGAEAFF.

The V call is TRBV6-2 or TRBV6-3, the J call TRBJ2-3. Germline assignment: CDR1 MNHEY and CDR2 SVGEGT. The CDR3 has 16 residues. CDR3 residues: CASSYPQHLSTDTQYF.

The gene calls are TRBV7-9 and TRBJ1-5; as DNA is missing, the TRBD1 call by TCRdb cannot be tested. Germline CDR1 SEHNR, CDR2 FQNEAQ (reference sequence). This CDR3 is 13 amino acids long. CDR3 region: CASSPGVGGPQHF.

The rearrangement uses TRBV29-1 and TRBJ2-5; as DNA is missing, the TRBD2 call by TCRdb cannot be tested. The CDR3 is made up of 12 amino acids. Per the germline V gene, CDR1 is SQVTM and CDR2 is ANQGSEA. The CDR3 sequence: CSFLAGAETQYF.

This chain connects TRBV20-1 to TRBJ2-7; checking the TCRdb D call of TRBD2 is not possible without DNA. The CDR3 covers 14 residues. Germline loops: CDR1 DFQATT, CDR2 SNEGSKA (reference sequence). The CDR3 is CSASGRASFDEQYF.

The chain couples TRBV12-3 or TRBV12-4 to TRBJ2-7; the TCRdb call, TRBD1, lacks DNA for checking. This CDR3 is 13 amino acids long. The CDR3 loop is CASTWAQGYEQYF.

V usage is TRBV12-3 or TRBV12-4 and J usage is TRBJ2-5; TCRdb's D gene call, TRBD1, goes unchecked for lack of DNA. The CDR3 extends over 15 amino acids. CDR3 loop: CASSLARQGHGTQYF.

The CDR3 sequence: CASRRTGGPYTQYF. The rearrangement uses TRBV28 and TRBJ2-3; TCRdb's D call of TRBD1 is untestable without DNA. From germline, CDR1 is MDHEN and CDR2 SYDVKM. The CDR3 contains 14 residues.

The rearrangement uses TRBV11-3 and TRBJ2-5. Germline V gene data show CDR1 as SGHNT and CDR2 as YENEEA. CDR3 length equals 14 residues. CDR3 sequence: CASSSAGHQETQYF.